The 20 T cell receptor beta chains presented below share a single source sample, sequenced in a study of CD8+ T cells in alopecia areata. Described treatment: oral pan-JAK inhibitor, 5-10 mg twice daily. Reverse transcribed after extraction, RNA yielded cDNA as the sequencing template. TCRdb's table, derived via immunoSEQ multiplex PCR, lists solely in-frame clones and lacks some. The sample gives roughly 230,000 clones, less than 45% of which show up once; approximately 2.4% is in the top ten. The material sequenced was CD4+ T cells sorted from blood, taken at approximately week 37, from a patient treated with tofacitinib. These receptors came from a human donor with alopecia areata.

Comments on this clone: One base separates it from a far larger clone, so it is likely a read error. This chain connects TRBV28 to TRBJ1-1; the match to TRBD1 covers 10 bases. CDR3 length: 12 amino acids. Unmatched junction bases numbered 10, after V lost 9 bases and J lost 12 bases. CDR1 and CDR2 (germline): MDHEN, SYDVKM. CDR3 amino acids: CARSTGQGLTFF. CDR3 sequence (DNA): TGTGCCAGAAGTACGGGACAGGGGCTCACTTTCTTT.

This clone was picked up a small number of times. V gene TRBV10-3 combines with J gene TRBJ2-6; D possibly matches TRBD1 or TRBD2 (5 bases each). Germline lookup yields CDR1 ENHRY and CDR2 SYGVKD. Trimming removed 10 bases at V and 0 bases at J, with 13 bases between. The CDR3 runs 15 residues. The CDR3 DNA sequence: TGTGCCACCGGGGAAGGGACCTCTGGGGCCAACGTCCTGACTTTC. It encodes CATGEGTSGANVLTF.

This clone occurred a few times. This CDR3 is CASSQARVTRGEQFF. In nucleotides, the CDR3 is TGCGCCAGCAGCCAAGCACGGGTCACCCGGGGTGAGCAGTTCTTC. The chain is built from TRBV4-3 and TRBJ2-1, with D maybe TRBD2 (5 bases). The V end was cut by 1 base, the J end by 9 bases, with 16 bases between. Germline values: CDR1 LGHNA, CDR2 YSLEER. The CDR3 runs to 15 residues.

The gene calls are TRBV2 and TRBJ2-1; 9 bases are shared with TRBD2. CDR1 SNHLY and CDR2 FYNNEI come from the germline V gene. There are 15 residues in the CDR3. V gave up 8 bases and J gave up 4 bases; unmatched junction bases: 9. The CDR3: CASALRAGGYNEQFF. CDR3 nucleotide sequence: TGTGCCAGCGCCCTCAGAGCGGGAGGTTACAATGAGCAGTTCTTC.

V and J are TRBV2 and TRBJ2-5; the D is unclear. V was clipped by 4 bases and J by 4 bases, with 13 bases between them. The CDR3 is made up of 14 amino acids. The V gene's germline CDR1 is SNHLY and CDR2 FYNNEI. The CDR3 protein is CASSAGISTETQYF. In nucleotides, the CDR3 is TGTGCCAGCAGTGCCGGCATTTCCACAGAGACCCAGTACTTC.

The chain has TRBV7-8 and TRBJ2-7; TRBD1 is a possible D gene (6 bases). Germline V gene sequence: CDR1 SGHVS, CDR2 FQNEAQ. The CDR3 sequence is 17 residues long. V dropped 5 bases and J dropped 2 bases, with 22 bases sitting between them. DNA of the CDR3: TGTGCCAGCAGCCCCTCCGGAAACTACAGGGCCACCTACGAGCAGTACTTC. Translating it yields CASSPSGNYRATYEQYF.

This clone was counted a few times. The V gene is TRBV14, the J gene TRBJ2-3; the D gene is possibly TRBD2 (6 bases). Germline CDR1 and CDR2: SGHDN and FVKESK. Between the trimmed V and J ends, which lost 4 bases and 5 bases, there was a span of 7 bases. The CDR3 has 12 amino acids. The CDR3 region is CASSPGVDTQYF. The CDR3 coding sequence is TGTGCCAGCAGCCCGGGAGTAGATACGCAGTATTTT.

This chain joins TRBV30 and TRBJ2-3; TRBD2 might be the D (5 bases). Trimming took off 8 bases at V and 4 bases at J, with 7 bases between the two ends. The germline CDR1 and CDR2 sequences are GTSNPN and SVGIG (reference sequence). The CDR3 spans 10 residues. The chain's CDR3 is CAGGADTQYF. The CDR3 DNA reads TGTGCCGGAGGCGCAGATACGCAGTATTTT.

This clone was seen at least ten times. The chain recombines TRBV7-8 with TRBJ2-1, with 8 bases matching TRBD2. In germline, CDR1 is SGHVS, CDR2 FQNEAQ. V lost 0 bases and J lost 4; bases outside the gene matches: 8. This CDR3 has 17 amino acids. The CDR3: CASSLAAPGGQYNEQFF. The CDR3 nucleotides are TGTGCCAGCAGCTTAGCGGCCCCGGGAGGGCAGTACAATGAGCAGTTCTTC.

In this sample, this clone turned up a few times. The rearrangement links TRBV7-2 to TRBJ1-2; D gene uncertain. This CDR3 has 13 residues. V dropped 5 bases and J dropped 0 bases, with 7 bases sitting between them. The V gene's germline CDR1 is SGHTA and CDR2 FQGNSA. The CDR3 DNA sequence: TGTGCCAGCAGCGTCGACCCTAACTATGGCTACACCTTC. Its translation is CASSVDPNYGYTF.

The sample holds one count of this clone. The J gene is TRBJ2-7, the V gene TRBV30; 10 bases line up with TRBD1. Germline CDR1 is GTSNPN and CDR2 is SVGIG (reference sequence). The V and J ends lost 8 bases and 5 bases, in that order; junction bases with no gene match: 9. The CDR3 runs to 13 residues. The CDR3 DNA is TGTGCCCGTACCGGGACAGGGGAGGACGAGCAGTACTTC. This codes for CARTGTGEDEQYF.

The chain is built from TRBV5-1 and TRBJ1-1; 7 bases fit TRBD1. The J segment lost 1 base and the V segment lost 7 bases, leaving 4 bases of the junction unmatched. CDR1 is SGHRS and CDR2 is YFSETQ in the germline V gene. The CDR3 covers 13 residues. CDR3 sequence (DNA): TGCGCCAGCGCTCAGGGGGGGAACACTGAAGCTTTCTTT. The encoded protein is CASAQGGNTEAFF.

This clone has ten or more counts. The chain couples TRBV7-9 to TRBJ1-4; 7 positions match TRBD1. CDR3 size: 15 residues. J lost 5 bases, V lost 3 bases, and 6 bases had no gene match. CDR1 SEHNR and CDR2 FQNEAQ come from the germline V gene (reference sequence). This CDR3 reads CASSLGDSPNEKLFF. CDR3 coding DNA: TGTGCCAGCAGCTTGGGGGACAGCCCCAATGAAAAACTGTTTTTT. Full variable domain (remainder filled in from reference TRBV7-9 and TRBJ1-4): DTGVSQNPRHKITKRGQNVTFRCDPISEHNRLYWYRQTLGQGPEFLTYFQNEAQLEKSRLLSDRFSAERPKGSFSTLEIQRTEQGDSAMYLCASSLGDSPNEKLFFGSGTQLSVL.

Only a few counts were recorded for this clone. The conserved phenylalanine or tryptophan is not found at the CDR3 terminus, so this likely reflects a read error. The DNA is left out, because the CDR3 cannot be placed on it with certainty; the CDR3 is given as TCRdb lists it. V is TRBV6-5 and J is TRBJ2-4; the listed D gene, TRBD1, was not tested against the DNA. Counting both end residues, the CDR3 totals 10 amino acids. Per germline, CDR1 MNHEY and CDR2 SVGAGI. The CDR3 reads CASTTRDTNN.

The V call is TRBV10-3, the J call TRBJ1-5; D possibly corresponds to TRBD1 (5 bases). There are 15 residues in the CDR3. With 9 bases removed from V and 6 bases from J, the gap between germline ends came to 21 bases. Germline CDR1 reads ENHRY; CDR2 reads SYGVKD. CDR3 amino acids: CAIAADSPYGQPQHF. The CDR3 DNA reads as TGTGCCATAGCTGCCGACAGTCCCTACGGTCAGCCCCAGCATTTT.

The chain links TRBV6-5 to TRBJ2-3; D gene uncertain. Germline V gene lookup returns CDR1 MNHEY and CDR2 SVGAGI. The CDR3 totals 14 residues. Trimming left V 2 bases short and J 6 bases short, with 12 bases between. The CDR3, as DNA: TGTGCCAGCAGTTACCGGTCTGGAGCTGATACGCAGTATTTT. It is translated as CASSYRSGADTQYF.

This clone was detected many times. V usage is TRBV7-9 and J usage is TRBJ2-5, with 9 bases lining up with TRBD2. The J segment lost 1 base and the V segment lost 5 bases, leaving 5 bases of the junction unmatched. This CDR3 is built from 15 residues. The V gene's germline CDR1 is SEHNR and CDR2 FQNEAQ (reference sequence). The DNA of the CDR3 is TGTGCCAGCAGCCCGAGAGCGGGAGGCCAAGAGACCCAGTACTTC. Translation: CASSPRAGGQETQYF.

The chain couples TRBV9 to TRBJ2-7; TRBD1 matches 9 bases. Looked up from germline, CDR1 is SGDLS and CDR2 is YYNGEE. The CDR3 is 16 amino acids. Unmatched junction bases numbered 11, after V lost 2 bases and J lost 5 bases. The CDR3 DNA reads TGTGCCAGCAGCGTCGCCGGACAGGGGCCGTGGGACGAGCAGTACTTC. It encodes CASSVAGQGPWDEQYF.

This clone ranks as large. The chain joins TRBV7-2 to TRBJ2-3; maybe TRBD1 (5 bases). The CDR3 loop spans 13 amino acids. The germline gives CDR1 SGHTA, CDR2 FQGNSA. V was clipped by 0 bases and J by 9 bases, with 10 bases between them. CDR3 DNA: TGTGCCAGCAGCTTAGCGCAGGGCCAGACGCAGTATTTT. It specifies CASSLAQGQTQYF.

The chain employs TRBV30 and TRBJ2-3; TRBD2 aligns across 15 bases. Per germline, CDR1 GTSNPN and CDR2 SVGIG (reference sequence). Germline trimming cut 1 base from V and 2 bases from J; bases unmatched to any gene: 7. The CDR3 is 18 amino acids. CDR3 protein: CAWSGLGTSGRYTDTQYF. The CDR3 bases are TGTGCCTGGAGTGGCCTCGGGACTAGCGGGAGGTACACAGATACGCAGTATTTT.